Listed below are T cell receptor beta chains from one sample, sequenced in a study of cytomegalovirus exposure and HLA in healthy donors. Assay used: immunoSEQ multiplex PCR; TCRdb lists only in-frame clones, some missing. The repertoire holds 95,000 to 120,000 clones, with around 77% as singletons. The sample taken for sequencing was PBMCs. The receptors derive from a woman younger than 45 in good health and CMV-seropositive. The CDR3 runs from the conserved cysteine through the conserved F or W. The D gene is left open where the match is weak. Not every row has a clone size; where given, it reads once, few, many or a size class.

D gene	clone size	V gene	J gene	CDR3 DNA	CDR3 protein
TRBD2	few	TRBV19	TRBJ2-1	TGTGCCAGTACGGGGGGGTTTAGCGGGAGGTACAATGAGCAGTTCTTC	CASTGGFSGRYNEQFF
NA	NA	TRBV11-2	TRBJ1-3	TGTGCCAGCAGCCATGTGACAACCCGAAACACCATATATTTT	CASSHVTTRNTIYF
NA	NA	TRBV5-1	TRBJ2-3	TGCGCCAGCAGCTCGGCCCCAGGGACAGATACGCAGTATTTT	CASSSAPGTDTQYF
TRBD1	NA	TRBV29-1	TRBJ2-7	TGCAGCGTTTCGGACAGGCAGACCTACGAGCAGTACTTC	CSVSDRQTYEQYF
NA	NA	TRBV6-5	TRBJ1-1	TGTGCCAGCAGAAAAGCACAGCTTCCCGAAGCTTTCTTT	CASRKAQLPEAFF
NA	NA	TRBV27	TRBJ2-6	TGTGCCAGCAGTTTATTGGACGCCTCTGGGGCCAACGTCCTGGCTTTC	CASSLLDASGANVLAF
TRBD2	NA	TRBV7-2	TRBJ2-3	TGTGCCAGCAGCTTAGGGGGGTGGGTAGCGGGAGATACGCAGTATTTT	CASSLGGWVAGDTQYF
NA	NA	TRBV11-1	TRBJ2-7	TGTGCCAGCAGCCACTTGGGAGTCCACGAGCAGTACTTC	CASSHLGVHEQYF
TRBD1	NA	TRBV11-1	TRBJ1-2	TGTGCCAGCAGCCCGACAGGGGTTAGCTATGGCTACACCTTC	CASSPTGVSYGYTF
TRBD1	NA	TRBV11-3	TRBJ2-7	TGTGCCAGCAGCTCACAGGGGCATGGCTACGAGCAGTACTTC	CASSSQGHGYEQYF
TRBD2	NA	TRBV30	TRBJ2-1	TGTGCCTGGACAATGACTAGCGGGAGTGTCAATGAGCAGTTCTTC	CAWTMTSGSVNEQFF
NA	NA	TRBV7-2	TRBJ1-2	TGTGCCAGCAGCTTCGAAAGCAGGGCCGGCTATGGCTACACCTTC	CASSFESRAGYGYTF
NA	NA	TRBV25-1	TRBJ2-6	TGTGCCAGTCAGGTTTCTGGGGCCAACGTCCTGACTTTC	CASQVSGANVLTF
NA	NA	TRBV23-1	TRBJ1-1	TGCGACAGCAGTCATACGGAGGAGGCGAACACTGAAGCTTTCTTT	CDSSHTEEANTEAFF
TRBD1	NA	TRBV5-1	TRBJ2-7	TGCGCCAGCAGCCTGGACAGGGGCGAGCAGTACTTC	CASSLDRGEQYF
TRBD2	NA	TRBV11-3	TRBJ2-1	TGTGCCAGCAGCCCCGCTGTGGGACTAGCGGGGTCCGGCGAGCAGTTCTTC	CASSPAVGLAGSGEQFF
TRBD2	NA	TRBV7-9	TRBJ2-1	TGTGCCAGCAGCTTAGAAGCGGGGGGATTCAATGAGCAGTTCTTC	CASSLEAGGFNEQFF
NA	NA	TRBV4-1	TRBJ2-6	TGCGCCAGCACTATAGGGGGGGTAGGGTCTGGGGCCAACGTCCTGACTTTC	CASTIGGVGSGANVLTF
TRBD1	NA	TRBV5-5	TRBJ1-2	TGTGCCAGCAGCTTGACAGGGGCTAACTATGGCTACACCTTC	CASSLTGANYGYTF
TRBD1	few	TRBV4-2	TRBJ1-4	TGTGCCAGCAGCCATGAGGACAGGGGGGGGCTGAAACTGTTTTTT	CASSHEDRGGLKLFF
TRBD1	NA	TRBV5-5	TRBJ2-1	TGTGCCAGCAGCTTTTACGGGACAGGGCGAAACAATGAGCAGTTCTTC	CASSFYGTGRNNEQFF
NA	NA	TRBV10-1	TRBJ1-1	TGCGCCAGCAGTGAGTCGAACAGCCTCGAAGCTTTCTTT	CASSESNSLEAFF
TRBD2	NA	TRBV2	TRBJ2-5	TGTGCCAGCAGCAGGTTCCTAGCGGAAGAGACCCAGTACTTC	CASSRFLAEETQYF
NA	NA	TRBV27	TRBJ1-4	TGTGCCAGCAGTTTACTGACGGGGTCTAATGAAAAACTGTTTTTT	CASSLLTGSNEKLFF
TRBD1	NA	TRBV7-2	TRBJ1-3	TGTGCCAGCAGCTTAGCTACAGGGGGTGGAAACACCATATATTTT	CASSLATGGGNTIYF
NA	NA	TRBV19	TRBJ2-5	TGTGCCAGTAGACAGGGGGGGAGGGAGACCCAGTACTTC	CASRQGGRETQYF
NA	NA	TRBV7-9	TRBJ1-1	TGTGCCAGCAGCCAACCCCAGGGGCAAGTCATGAACACTGAAGCTTTCTTT	CASSQPQGQVMNTEAFF
NA	NA	TRBV6-6	TRBJ1-1	TGTGCCAGCAAACCGGGTATGAACACTGAAGCTTTCTTT	CASKPGMNTEAFF
NA	NA	TRBV7-2	TRBJ2-7	TGTGCCAGCAGCTTAGCGGGGGGTGGGCTCGAGCAGTACTTC	CASSLAGGGLEQYF
NA	NA	TRBV10-1	TRBJ2-3	TGCGCCAGCAGTAGCAGCACAGATACGCAGTATTTT	CASSSSTDTQYF
TRBD2	NA	TRBV6-5	TRBJ2-5	TGTGCCAGCAGTTACTCCATTAGCGGGAGTGAGACCCAGTACTTC	CASSYSISGSETQYF
NA	NA	TRBV4-2	TRBJ2-5	TGTGCCAGCAGCCAAGTTGTGGGGGAGGGGGGACGTTTACAAGAGACCCAGTACTTC	CASSQVVGEGGRLQETQYF
NA	NA	TRBV7-9	TRBJ1-1	TGTGCCAGCAGCTTAGTAGGGGGATTGGAAGCTTTCTTT	CASSLVGGLEAFF
TRBD1	NA	TRBV6-1	TRBJ1-2	TGTGCCAGCAGTTCGACAGGGGCTCGTGGCTACACCTTC	CASSSTGARGYTF
TRBD2	NA	TRBV6-5	TRBJ2-7	TGTGCCAGCAGCTCTACTGGCGGGGGATCCTACGAGCAGTACTTC	CASSSTGGGSYEQYF
TRBD1	NA	TRBV19	TRBJ2-3	TGTGCCAGTAGTGACAGGGACGTTTGGGATACGCAGTATTTT	CASSDRDVWDTQYF
TRBD2	NA	TRBV4-1	TRBJ2-7	TGCGCCAGCGGAGGCAGCGGGGGGAGCGGGCAGTACTTC	CASGGSGGSGQYF
NA	NA	TRBV19	TRBJ1-4	TGTGCCAGTATGCAAACTACAGGGCTGAGTGAAAAACTGTTTTTT	CASMQTTGLSEKLFF
NA	NA	TRBV7-9	TRBJ1-3	TGTGCCAGCAGCTTAAGGGGCAGGGATGGAAACACCATATATTTT	CASSLRGRDGNTIYF